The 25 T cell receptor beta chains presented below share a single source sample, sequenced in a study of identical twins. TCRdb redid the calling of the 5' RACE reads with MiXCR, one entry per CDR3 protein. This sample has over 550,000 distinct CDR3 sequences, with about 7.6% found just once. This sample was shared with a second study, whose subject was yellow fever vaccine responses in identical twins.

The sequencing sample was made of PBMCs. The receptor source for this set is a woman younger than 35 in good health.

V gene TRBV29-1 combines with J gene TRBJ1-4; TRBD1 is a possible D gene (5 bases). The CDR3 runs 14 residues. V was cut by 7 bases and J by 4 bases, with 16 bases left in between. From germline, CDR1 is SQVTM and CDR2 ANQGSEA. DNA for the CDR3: TGCAGCGCCCTGTCGACAGATAATAATGAAAAACTGTTTTTT. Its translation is CSALSTDNNEKLFF.

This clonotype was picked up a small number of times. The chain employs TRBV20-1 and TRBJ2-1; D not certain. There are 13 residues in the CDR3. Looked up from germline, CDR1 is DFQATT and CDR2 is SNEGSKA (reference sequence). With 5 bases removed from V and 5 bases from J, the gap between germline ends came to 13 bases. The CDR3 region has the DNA TGCAGTGCTTCGTTAGTATTGAACAATGAGCAGTTCTTC. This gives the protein CSASLVLNNEQFF.

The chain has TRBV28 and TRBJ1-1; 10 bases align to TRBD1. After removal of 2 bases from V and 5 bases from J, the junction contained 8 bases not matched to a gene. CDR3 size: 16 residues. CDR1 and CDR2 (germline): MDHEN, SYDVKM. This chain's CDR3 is CASSLHPGQGPTEAFF. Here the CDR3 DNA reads TGTGCCAGCAGTTTACACCCGGGACAGGGGCCGACTGAAGCTTTCTTT.

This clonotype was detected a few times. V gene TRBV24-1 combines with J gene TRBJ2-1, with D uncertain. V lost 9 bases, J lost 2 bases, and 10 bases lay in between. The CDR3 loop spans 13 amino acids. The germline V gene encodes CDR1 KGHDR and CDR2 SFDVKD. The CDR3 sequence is CATEATAYNEQFF. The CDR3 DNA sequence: TGTGCCACCGAGGCGACCGCCTACAATGAGCAGTTCTTC.

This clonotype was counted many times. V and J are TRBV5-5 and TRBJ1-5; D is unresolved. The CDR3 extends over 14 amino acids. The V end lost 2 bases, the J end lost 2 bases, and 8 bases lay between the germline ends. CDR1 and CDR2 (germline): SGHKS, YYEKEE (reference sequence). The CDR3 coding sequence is TGTGCCAGCAGCTTCGGGGAGGGCAATCAGCCCCAGCATTTT. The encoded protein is CASSFGEGNQPQHF.

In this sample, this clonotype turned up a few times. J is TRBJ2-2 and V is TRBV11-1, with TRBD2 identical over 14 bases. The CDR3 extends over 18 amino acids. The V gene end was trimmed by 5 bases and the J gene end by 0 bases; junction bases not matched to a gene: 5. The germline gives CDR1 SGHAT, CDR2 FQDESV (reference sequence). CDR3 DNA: TGTGCCAGCAGCCCGGGACTAGCGGGGGCTACGAACACCGGGGAGCTGTTTTTT. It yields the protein CASSPGLAGATNTGELFF.

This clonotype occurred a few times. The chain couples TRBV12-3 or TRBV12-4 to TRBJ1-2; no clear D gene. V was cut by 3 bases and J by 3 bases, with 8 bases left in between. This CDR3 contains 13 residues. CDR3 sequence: CASSLLADYGYTF. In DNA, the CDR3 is TGTGCCAGCAGTTTGTTGGCAGACTATGGCTACACCTTC.

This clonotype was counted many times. In nucleotides, the CDR3 is TGCAGTGCTAGCAACGCCGGTGGTCAGCCCCAGCATTTT. Translation gives CSASNAGGQPQHF. The chain joins TRBV20-1 to TRBJ1-5; D call uncertain. This CDR3 contains 13 residues. Per germline, CDR1 DFQATT and CDR2 SNEGSKA (reference sequence). The V end lost 3 bases, the J end lost 6 bases, and 12 bases lay between the germline ends.

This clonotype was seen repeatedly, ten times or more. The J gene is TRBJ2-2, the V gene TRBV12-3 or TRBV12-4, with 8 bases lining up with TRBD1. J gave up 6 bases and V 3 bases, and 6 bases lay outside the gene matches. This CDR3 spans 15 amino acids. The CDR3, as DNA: TGTGCCAGCAGTTTGCGGACAGGGTTTGCCGGGGAGCTGTTTTTT. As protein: CASSLRTGFAGELFF.

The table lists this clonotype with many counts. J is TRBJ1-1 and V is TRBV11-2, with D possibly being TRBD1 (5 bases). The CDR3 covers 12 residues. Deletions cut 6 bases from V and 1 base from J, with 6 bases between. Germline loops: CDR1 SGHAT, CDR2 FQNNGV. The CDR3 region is CASRQGNTEAFF. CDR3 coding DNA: TGTGCCAGCAGGCAGGGGAACACTGAAGCTTTCTTT.

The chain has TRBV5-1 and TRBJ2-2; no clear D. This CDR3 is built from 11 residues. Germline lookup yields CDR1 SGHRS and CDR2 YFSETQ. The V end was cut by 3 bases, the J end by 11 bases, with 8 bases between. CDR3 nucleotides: TGCGCCAGCAGCTCCCCGGGCGAGCTGTTTTTT. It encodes CASSSPGELFF.

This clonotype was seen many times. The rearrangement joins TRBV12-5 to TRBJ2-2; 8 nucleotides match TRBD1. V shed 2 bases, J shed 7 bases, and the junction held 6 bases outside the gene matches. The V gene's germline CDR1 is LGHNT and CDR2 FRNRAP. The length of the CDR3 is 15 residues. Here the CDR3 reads CASGLPGQGGGELFF. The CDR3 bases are TGTGCTAGTGGTTTGCCCGGACAGGGTGGCGGGGAGCTGTTTTTT.

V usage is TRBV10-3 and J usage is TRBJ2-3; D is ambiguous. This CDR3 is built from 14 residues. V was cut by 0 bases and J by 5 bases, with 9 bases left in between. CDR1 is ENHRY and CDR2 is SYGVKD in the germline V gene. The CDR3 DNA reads TGTGCCATCAGTGAGTCAAATAGAGGAGATACGCAGTATTTT. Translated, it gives CAISESNRGDTQYF.

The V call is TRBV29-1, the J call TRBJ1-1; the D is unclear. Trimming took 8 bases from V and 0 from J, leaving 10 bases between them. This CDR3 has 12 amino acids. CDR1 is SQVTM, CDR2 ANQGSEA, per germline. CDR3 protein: CSSRNMNTEAFF. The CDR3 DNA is TGCAGCTCCAGGAATATGAACACTGAAGCTTTCTTT.

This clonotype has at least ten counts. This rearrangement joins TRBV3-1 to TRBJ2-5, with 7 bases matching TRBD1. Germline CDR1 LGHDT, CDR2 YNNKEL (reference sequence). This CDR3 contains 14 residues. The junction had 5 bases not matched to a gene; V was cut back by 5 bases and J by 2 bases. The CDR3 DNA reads TGTGCCAGCAGCATCGGGACAGCTCAAGAGACCCAGTACTTC. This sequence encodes CASSIGTAQETQYF.

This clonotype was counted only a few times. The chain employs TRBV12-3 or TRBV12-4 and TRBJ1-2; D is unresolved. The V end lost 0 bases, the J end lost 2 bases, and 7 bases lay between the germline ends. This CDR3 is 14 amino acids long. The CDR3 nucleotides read TGTGCCAGCAGTTTAGCGGACGGGAACTATGGCTACACCTTC. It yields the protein CASSLADGNYGYTF.

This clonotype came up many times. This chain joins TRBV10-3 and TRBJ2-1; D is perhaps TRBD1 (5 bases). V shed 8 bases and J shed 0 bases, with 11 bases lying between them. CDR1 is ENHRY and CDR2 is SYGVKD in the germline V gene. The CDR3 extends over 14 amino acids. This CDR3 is CAIGGASSYNEQFF. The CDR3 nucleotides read TGTGCCATCGGTGGGGCGAGCTCCTACAATGAGCAGTTCTTC.

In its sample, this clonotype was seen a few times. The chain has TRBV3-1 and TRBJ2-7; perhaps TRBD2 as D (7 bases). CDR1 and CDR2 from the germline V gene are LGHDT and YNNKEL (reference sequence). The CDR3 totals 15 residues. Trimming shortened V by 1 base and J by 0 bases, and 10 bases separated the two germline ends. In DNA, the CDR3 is TGTGCCAGCAGCCAAGGAGGGGGGGTCTCCTACGAGCAGTACTTC. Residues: CASSQGGGVSYEQYF.

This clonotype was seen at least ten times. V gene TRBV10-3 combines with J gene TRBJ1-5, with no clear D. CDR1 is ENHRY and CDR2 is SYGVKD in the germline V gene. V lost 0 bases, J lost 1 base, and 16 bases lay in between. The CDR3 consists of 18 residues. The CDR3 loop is CAISESGGLASSNQPQHF. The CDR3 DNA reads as TGTGCCATCAGTGAGTCGGGTGGGTTAGCGTCAAGCAATCAGCCCCAGCATTTT.

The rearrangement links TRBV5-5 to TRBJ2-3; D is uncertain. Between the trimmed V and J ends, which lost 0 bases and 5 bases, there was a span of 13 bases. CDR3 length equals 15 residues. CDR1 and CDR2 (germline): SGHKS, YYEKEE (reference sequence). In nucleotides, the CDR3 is TGTGCCAGCAGCTTGGACACCCCGACCATAGATACGCAGTATTTT. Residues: CASSLDTPTIDTQYF.

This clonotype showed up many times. CDR3 nucleotides: TGTGCCAGCAACAAAATTAGGGGGCACCTGAACACTGAAGCTTTCTTT. Its translation: CASNKIRGHLNTEAFF. The chain joins TRBV7-8 to TRBJ1-1; 7 nucleotides align to TRBD1. The CDR3 extends over 16 amino acids. Trimming at V came to 7 bases and at J to 0 bases, leaving 11 bases not matched to a gene. Germline V gene lookup returns CDR1 SGHVS and CDR2 FQNEAQ.

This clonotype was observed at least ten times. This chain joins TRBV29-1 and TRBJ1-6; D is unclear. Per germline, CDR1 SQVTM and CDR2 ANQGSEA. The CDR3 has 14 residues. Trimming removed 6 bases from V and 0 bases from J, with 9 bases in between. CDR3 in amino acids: CSVRDSSYNSPLHF. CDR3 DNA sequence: TGCAGCGTCAGAGATAGCTCCTATAATTCACCCCTCCACTTT.

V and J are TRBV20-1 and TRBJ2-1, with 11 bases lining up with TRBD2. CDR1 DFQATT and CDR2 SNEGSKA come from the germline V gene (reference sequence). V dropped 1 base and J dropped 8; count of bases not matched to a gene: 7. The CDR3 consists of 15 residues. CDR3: CSARGLLAGEDEQFF. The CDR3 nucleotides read TGCAGTGCTAGAGGCTTACTAGCGGGAGAGGATGAGCAGTTCTTC.

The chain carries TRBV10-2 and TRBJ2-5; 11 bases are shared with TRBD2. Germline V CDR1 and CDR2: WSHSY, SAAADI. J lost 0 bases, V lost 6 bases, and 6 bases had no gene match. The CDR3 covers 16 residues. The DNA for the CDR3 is TGCGCCAGCAGCGCCCTGACTAGCGGGGACCAAGAGACCCAGTACTTC. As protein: CASSALTSGDQETQYF.

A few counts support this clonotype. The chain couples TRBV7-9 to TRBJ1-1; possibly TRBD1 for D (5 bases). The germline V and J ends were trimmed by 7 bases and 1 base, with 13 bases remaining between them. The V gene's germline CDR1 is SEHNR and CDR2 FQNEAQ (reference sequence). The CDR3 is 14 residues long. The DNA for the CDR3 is TGTGCCAGCATTCCCGGGACTCCGAACACTGAAGCTTTCTTT. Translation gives CASIPGTPNTEAFF.